This T cell receptor (beta chain) was recovered during a study of blood T cell repertoires in COVID-19. The CDR3 consists of 12 residues. Trimming shortened V by 7 bases and J by 4 bases, and 8 bases separated the two germline ends. In the source study's methods: Reference gene primers were amplified, and this amplification served to estimate nucleated cell counts. The assay was immunoSEQ multiplex PCR, and TCRdb's table has in-frame clones only and misses some. V, J and clone size are those of that table, while D and trimming were read from the DNA. The table shows over 200,000 clones, with around four fifths occurring only once.

The chain has TRBV12-3 or TRBV12-4 and TRBJ2-1, with D possibly matching TRBD2 (6 bases). The sequenced sample consisted of peripheral blood. This receptor was taken from a woman in her seventies with active or convalescent COVID-19. Here the CDR3 DNA reads TGTGCCAGCACGGGAGTATACAATGAGCAGTTCTTC. Translated: CASTGVYNEQFF.